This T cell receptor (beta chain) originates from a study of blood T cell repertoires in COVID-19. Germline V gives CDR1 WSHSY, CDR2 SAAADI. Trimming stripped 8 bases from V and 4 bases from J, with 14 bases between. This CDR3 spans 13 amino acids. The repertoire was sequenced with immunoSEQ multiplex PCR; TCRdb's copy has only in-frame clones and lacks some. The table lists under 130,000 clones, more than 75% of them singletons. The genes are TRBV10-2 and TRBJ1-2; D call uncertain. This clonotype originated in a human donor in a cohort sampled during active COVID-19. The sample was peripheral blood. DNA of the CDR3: TGCGCCAGCGGGAGGAAGGATGCCTATGGCTACACCTTC. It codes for CASGRKDAYGYTF.